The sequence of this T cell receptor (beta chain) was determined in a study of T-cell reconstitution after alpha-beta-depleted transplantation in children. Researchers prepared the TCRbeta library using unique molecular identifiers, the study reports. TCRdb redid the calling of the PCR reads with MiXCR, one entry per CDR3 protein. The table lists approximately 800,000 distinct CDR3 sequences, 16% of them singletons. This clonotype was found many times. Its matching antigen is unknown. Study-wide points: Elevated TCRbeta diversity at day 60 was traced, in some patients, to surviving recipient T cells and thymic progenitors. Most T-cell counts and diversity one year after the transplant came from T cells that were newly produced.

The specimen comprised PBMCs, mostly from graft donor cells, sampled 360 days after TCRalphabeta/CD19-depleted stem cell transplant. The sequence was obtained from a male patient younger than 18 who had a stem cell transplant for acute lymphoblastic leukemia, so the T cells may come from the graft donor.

CDR3 DNA: TGTGCCAGCAGCGTAGGATCAGATACGCAGTATTTT. This encodes CASSVGSDTQYF. This chain joins TRBV9 and TRBJ2-3; D is undetermined. Trimming pared 0 bases from V and 4 bases from J, leaving 3 bases between. CDR3 length equals 12 residues. Germline assignment: CDR1 SGDLS and CDR2 YYNGEE.